Listed below are T cell receptor beta chains from one sample, sequenced in a study of radiation and T cells in renal cell carcinoma. Assay: immunoSEQ multiplex PCR; the TCRdb copy retains only in-frame clones and omits some. The table has about 150,000 clones, around 90% seen once. The material was blood, obtained from a patient whose treatment included radiotherapy and nephrectomy. The receptors here all came from a woman between 45 and 60 years old with renal cell carcinoma. Both conserved end residues are trimmed from each CDR3.

v_call: TRBV7-9
cdr3_aa: ASSRMGEQY

v_call: TRBV6-4
cdr3_aa: ASRLTGVGTDTQY

v_call: TRBV7-2
cdr3_aa: ASSLAPTGTQETQY

v_call: TRBV5-4
cdr3_aa: ASREGLAGGETQY

v_call: TRBV6-6
cdr3_aa: ASSYRAVSYEQY

v_call: TRBV25-1
cdr3_aa: ASSDRGSGNEKLF

v_call: TRBV19
cdr3_aa: ASKIQGLGHQPQH

v_call: TRBV18
cdr3_aa: ASSPWDGTYT

v_call: TRBV7-2
cdr3_aa: ASSLVLTEAF

v_call: TRBV15
cdr3_aa: ATSRGQGLGVSEQF

v_call: TRBV4-3
cdr3_aa: ASSQVGFWGPEKLF

v_call: TRBV5-4
cdr3_aa: ASSSSGTSSTDTQY

v_call: TRBV7-9
cdr3_aa: ASSFGTGNSDTIY

v_call: TRBV6-5
cdr3_aa: ASRQQGYTEAF

v_call: TRBV7-2
cdr3_aa: ASSLATSGAVIIQY

v_call: TRBV7-9
cdr3_aa: ASTFGANTEAF

v_call: TRBV2
cdr3_aa: ASSGQGEGTQY

v_call: TRBV5-5
cdr3_aa: ASSLIPGITGNTIY

v_call: TRBV2
cdr3_aa: ASSNDRVGDQPQH

v_call: TRBV5-1
cdr3_aa: ASSSVENYGYT

v_call: TRBV18
cdr3_aa: ASSPPSGTYTEAF

v_call: TRBV6-5
cdr3_aa: ASSYFAGSTDTQY

v_call: TRBV9
cdr3_aa: ASSVVSADTQY

v_call: TRBV7-2
cdr3_aa: ASSLYRYGYT

v_call: TRBV2
cdr3_aa: ASSEGERHGYT

v_call: TRBV9
cdr3_aa: ASSGRRQGATVNYGYT

v_call: TRBV6-5
cdr3_aa: ASSRLDTEAF

v_call: TRBV10-1
cdr3_aa: ASSATTGLQETQY

v_call: TRBV5-1
cdr3_aa: ASSFRGVQVNEQF

v_call: TRBV4-2
cdr3_aa: ASSRLGGGAYNEQF

v_call: TRBV18
cdr3_aa: ASSPGASGVREQY

v_call: TRBV4-3
cdr3_aa: ASSQDRQESGELF

v_call: TRBV5-1
cdr3_aa: ASSWGADVATNEKLF

v_call: TRBV15
cdr3_aa: ATSRNQRGGTEAF

v_call: TRBV6-1
cdr3_aa: AGRGLDSYGYT

v_call: TRBV5-1
cdr3_aa: ASSSRQVDTGELF

v_call: TRBV7-9
cdr3_aa: ASSLGDGEAF

v_call: TRBV6-5
cdr3_aa: ASRADRVPDTIY

v_call: TRBV18
cdr3_aa: ASSPRQRDTEAF

v_call: TRBV7-9
cdr3_aa: ASSLGDRGLGETQY

v_call: TRBV5-6
cdr3_aa: ASSLRSHQGGGTQY

v_call: TRBV10-1
cdr3_aa: ASSGQKRTGELF

v_call: TRBV19
cdr3_aa: ASSIGLAGNEQF

v_call: TRBV6-6
cdr3_aa: ASSWDTRGEAF

v_call: TRBV9
cdr3_aa: ASSALGYEQY

v_call: TRBV5-6
cdr3_aa: ASSVVRLQGTGNTIY

v_call: TRBV9
cdr3_aa: ASSSRERTGELLQY

v_call: TRBV7-2
cdr3_aa: ASRPGQAGNTIY

v_call: TRBV29-1
cdr3_aa: SVKQGWGYT

v_call: TRBV5-1
cdr3_aa: ASTVTAGDPSTDTQY

v_call: TRBV7-9
cdr3_aa: ASSLGGGAARNEQF

v_call: TRBV2
cdr3_aa: ATQGLVIEAF

v_call: TRBV6-5
cdr3_aa: ASSSGLDSQDEQY

v_call: TRBV5-1
cdr3_aa: ASSFSGGAGSTDTQY